The 18 T cell receptor beta chains listed next were all sequenced from one sample in a study of blood T cell repertoires in COVID-19 (dated by TCRdb to the early 2020s). The library was obtained by the immunoSEQ multiplex PCR assay. What TCRdb holds here is the immuneACCESS table cut down to in-frame rearrangements. Part of the clones is not present; checked against another copy, under half of the missing clones reflect an unresolved V gene, and the others are unexplained. Across this sample there are over 50,000 clones, with around 90% seen only once. Around 14% of the sample comes from the top ten. The sample was peripheral blood. These receptors were collected from a human donor with active COVID-19. The donor label of this sample is uncertain.

This clone appeared once. The chain employs TRBV27 and TRBJ1-5, with a tentative D call TRBD1 (5 bases). Trimming cost V 2 bases and J 3 bases, with 11 bases left between them. CDR1 and CDR2 from the germline V gene are MNHEY and SMNVEV (reference sequence). The CDR3 is 15 residues long. The CDR3 loop reads CASSLAGVSNQPQHF. The CDR3 region has the DNA TGTGCCAGCAGTTTAGCGGGGGTGTCCAATCAGCCCCAGCATTTT.

CDR3 sequence (DNA): TGTGCCAGCAGCGTGGACAGGGAATATGGCTACACCTTC. This codes for CASSVDREYGYTF. The rearrangement links TRBV5-4 to TRBJ1-2, with TRBD1 identical over 8 bases. The V gene end was trimmed by 4 bases and the J gene end by 5 bases; junction bases not matched to a gene: 4. There are 13 residues in the CDR3. CDR1 is SGHNT and CDR2 is YYREEE in the germline V gene (reference sequence). The full variable domain, with the rest looked up from reference TRBV5-4 and TRBJ1-2, is ETGVTQSPTHLIKTRGQQVTLRCSSQSGHNTVSWYQQALGQGPQFIFQYYREEENGRGNFPPRFSGLQFPNYSSELNVNALELDDSALYLCASSVDREYGYTFGSGTRLTVV.

The DNA for the CDR3 is TGTGCCAGCAGTCGCCAACAGAACACTGAAGCTTTCTTT. It is translated as CASSRQQNTEAFF. J is TRBJ1-1 and V is TRBV6-4, with no clear D. Germline V gene lookup returns CDR1 MRHNA and CDR2 SNTAGT. Trimming shortened V by 5 bases and J by 1 base, and 8 bases separated the two germline ends. This CDR3 has 13 amino acids.

CDR3 amino acids: CASSQSGTVYNEQFF. CDR3 in DNA: TGTGCCAGCAGCCAGAGCGGGACGGTCTACAATGAGCAGTTCTTC. V is TRBV11-3 and J is TRBJ2-1, with 7 bases fitting TRBD2. Per the germline V gene, CDR1 is SGHNT and CDR2 is YENEEA. With V trimmed by 5 bases and J by 3 bases, 7 bases remained unmatched. This CDR3 is built from 15 residues.

V is TRBV12-3 or TRBV12-4 and J is TRBJ2-7; 7 nucleotides align to TRBD2. CDR3 length equals 13 residues. J lost 0 bases, V lost 7 bases, and 3 bases had no gene match. CDR3 residues: CASTRGGSYEQYF. DNA of the CDR3: TGTGCCAGCACCCGCGGGGGCTCCTACGAGCAGTACTTC.

CDR3 residues: CASSQGGTGAKPEAFF. In DNA, the CDR3 is TGCGCCAGCAGCCAAGGGGGGACAGGGGCAAAACCAGAAGCTTTCTTT. This sequence joins TRBV4-1 and TRBJ1-1; TRBD1 agrees at 10 bases. Germline V gives CDR1 MGHRA, CDR2 YSYEKL. V was pared by 1 base and J by 8 bases, with 10 bases of the junction left unmatched. The CDR3 spans 16 residues.

This clone was recorded a few times. This chain uses TRBV6-5 with TRBJ2-7, with D possibly TRBD2 on 5 matching bases. Germline V gives CDR1 MNHEY, CDR2 SVGAGI. The CDR3 spans 15 residues. V shed 2 bases and J shed 0 bases, with 11 bases lying between them. The CDR3 DNA is TGTGCCAGCAGTTACACTTCGGGGAGCTCCTACGAGCAGTACTTC. It yields the protein CASSYTSGSSYEQYF.

This clone has only a few counts. This chain uses TRBV29-1 with TRBJ2-3, with D possibly being TRBD2 (6 bases). The V gene lost 4 bases and the J gene lost 4 bases, with 21 bases spanning the gap. From germline, CDR1 is SQVTM and CDR2 ANQGSEA. This CDR3 spans 16 amino acids. The CDR3, as DNA: TGCAGCGTTGTCCTCCCGGGACTGGCCTTCCCAGATACGCAGTATTTT. Its protein is CSVVLPGLAFPDTQYF.

The rearrangement joins TRBV7-2 to TRBJ1-4, with D tentatively TRBD1 (6 bases). From germline, CDR1 is SGHTA and CDR2 FQGNSA. Trimming took 4 bases from V and 5 from J, leaving 14 bases between them. The CDR3 length is 15 residues. CDR3 nucleotides: TGTGCCAGCAGCTCTGGACAGAACTGGAATGAAAAACTGTTTTTT. Residues: CASSSGQNWNEKLFF.

The chain uses TRBV27 and TRBJ2-7; 12 bases match TRBD1. CDR3 length equals 18 residues. Germline CDR1 is MNHEY and CDR2 is SMNVEV (reference sequence). Trimming cost V 3 bases and J 5 bases; bases outside gene matches: 14. The CDR3 coding sequence is TGTGCCAGCAGTTTGACAAACCACCTCGGGACAGGGGGCCACGAGCAGTACTTC. Its translation: CASSLTNHLGTGGHEQYF.

The chain has TRBV2 and TRBJ2-5, with 12 positions matching TRBD2. The junction had 1 base not matched to a gene; V was cut back by 6 bases and J by 5 bases. The CDR3 contains 13 residues. From germline, CDR1 is SNHLY and CDR2 FYNNEI. CDR3 nucleotides: TGTGCCAGCAGAGGGACTAGCGGGGAGACCCAGTACTTC. Translation gives CASRGTSGETQYF.

J is TRBJ1-1 and V is TRBV28; the match to TRBD1 covers 9 bases. The V segment lost 6 bases and the J segment 5 bases; nucleotides outside the gene matches: 7. The length of the CDR3 is 14 residues. CDR1 MDHEN and CDR2 SYDVKM come from the germline V gene. This chain's CDR3 is CASRGTGTGTEAFF. In DNA form, the CDR3 reads TGTGCCAGCAGGGGGACAGGGACGGGAACTGAAGCTTTCTTT.

The gene calls are TRBV19 and TRBJ2-7; TRBD2 aligns across 7 bases. The CDR3 spans 17 residues. CDR1 LNHDA and CDR2 SQIVND come from the germline V gene (reference sequence). V lost 4 bases, J lost 2 bases, and 14 bases stayed unmatched. Here the CDR3 reads CASSSLAEPQVAYEQYF. The CDR3 coding sequence is TGTGCCAGTAGTAGTCTAGCGGAACCTCAAGTAGCCTACGAGCAGTACTTC.

The gene calls are TRBV29-1 and TRBJ2-1, with 7 bases aligning to TRBD2. Germline V gives CDR1 SQVTM, CDR2 ANQGSEA. The CDR3 is made up of 13 amino acids. V was pared by 5 bases and J by 2 bases, with 3 bases of the junction left unmatched. CDR3 sequence (DNA): TGCAGCGTTCTAGCGGATCCCTACAATGAGCAGTTCTTC. Amino acid sequence: CSVLADPYNEQFF.

This rearrangement joins TRBV6-5 to TRBJ2-7; a weak D match, TRBD1 (5 bases). The CDR3 sequence is 15 residues long. Trimming cost V 0 bases and J 0 bases, with 9 bases left between them. From germline, CDR1 is MNHEY and CDR2 SVGAGI. The CDR3 is CASSYSPDSSYEQYF. For the CDR3, the DNA is TGTGCCAGCAGTTACTCTCCTGACAGCTCCTACGAGCAGTACTTC.

The table lists this clone with a count of one. The V call is TRBV3-1 (or the pseudogene TRBV3-2), the J call TRBJ2-3; D may be TRBD2 (5 bases). CDR1 LGHDT and CDR2 YNNKEL come from the germline V gene (reference sequence). The CDR3 loop spans 15 amino acids. Trimming left V 1 base short and J 8 bases short, with 16 bases between. CDR3 DNA: TGTGCCAGCAGCCAAGCACAGACTACGTTAGGTACGCAGTATTTT. Its protein product is CASSQAQTTLGTQYF.

V and J are TRBV5-1 and TRBJ1-6; weak D call: TRBD1 (6 bases). The germline V gene encodes CDR1 SGHRS and CDR2 YFSETQ. The CDR3 spans 17 residues. The ends were cut back, 0 bases at V and 0 bases at J, with 10 bases in the middle. Written as DNA, the CDR3 is TGCGCCAGCAGCTTGGGGACAGCAAGCTCCTATAATTCACCCCTCCACTTT. Translation gives CASSLGTASSYNSPLHF.

CDR3 nucleotide sequence: TGTGCCAGCAGCTTCCCCGGGACAGGGGGATACGAGCAGTACTTC. It yields the protein CASSFPGTGGYEQYF. The chain combines TRBV7-2 with TRBJ2-7, with 11 bases fitting TRBD1. The J segment lost 4 bases and the V segment lost 3 bases, leaving 5 bases of the junction unmatched. This CDR3 is 15 amino acids long. Germline CDR1 SGHTA, CDR2 FQGNSA.